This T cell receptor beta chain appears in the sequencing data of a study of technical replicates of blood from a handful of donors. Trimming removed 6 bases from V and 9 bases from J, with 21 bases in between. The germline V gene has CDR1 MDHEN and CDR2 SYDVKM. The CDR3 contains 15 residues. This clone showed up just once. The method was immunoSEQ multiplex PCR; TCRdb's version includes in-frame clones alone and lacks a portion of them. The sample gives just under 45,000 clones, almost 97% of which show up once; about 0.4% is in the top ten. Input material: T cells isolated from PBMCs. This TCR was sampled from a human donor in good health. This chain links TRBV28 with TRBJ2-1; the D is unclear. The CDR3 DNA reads TGTGCCAGCAGCCCCGGCAGTAGCCCGTTCGGTGAGCAGTTCTTC. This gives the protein CASSPGSSPFGEQFF.